The present TCR beta chain was sequenced within a study of monozygotic twins with inflammatory bowel disease. A remark on this clonotype: Its antigen is currently unknown.

General study findings and limits: Distinction of different T cell subtypes was not possible. With inverse Simpson as the measure, TCRbeta diversity was lower in IBD patients than in healthy co-twins.

In eight separate reactions per sample, cDNA was generated. Using TCRalpha and TCRbeta cDNA, the researchers carried out two nested PCRs that lasted 16 and 9 cycles. TCRdb reworked the 5' RACE reads into one entry per CDR3 protein, no DNA. Recorded for this sample: around 450,000 distinct CDR3 sequences. The germline gives CDR1 SGHTA, CDR2 FQGNSA. The CDR3 extends over 13 amino acids. The specimen was blood. The chain combines TRBV7-2 with TRBJ2-2; lacking DNA, the TRBD1 call made by TCRdb goes unchecked. This receptor was identified in a human donor with ulcerative colitis or Crohn's disease, or a healthy co-twin of an affected twin (not recorded which). CDR3 in amino acids: CASTSPNTGELFF.